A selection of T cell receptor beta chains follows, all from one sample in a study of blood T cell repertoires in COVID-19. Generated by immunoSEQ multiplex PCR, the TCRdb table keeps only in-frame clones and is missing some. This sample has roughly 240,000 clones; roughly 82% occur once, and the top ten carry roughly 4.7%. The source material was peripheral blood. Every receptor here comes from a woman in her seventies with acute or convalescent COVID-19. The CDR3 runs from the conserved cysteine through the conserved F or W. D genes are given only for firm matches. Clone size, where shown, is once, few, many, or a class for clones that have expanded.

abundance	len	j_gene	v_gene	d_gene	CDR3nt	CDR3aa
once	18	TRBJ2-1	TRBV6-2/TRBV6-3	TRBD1	TGTGCCAGCAGTTATAGGACAGGGGGAAGCGGTTCCTACAATGAGCAGTTCTTC	CASSYRTGGSGSYNEQFF
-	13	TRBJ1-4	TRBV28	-	TGTGCCAGCAGTTTATCACAGCCTGAAAAACTGTTTTTT	CASSLSQPEKLFF
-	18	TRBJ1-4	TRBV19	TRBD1	TGTGCCAGTAGTAAAAACAGGGGGCCTACCTCAACTAATGAAAAACTGTTTTTT	CASSKNRGPTSTNEKLFF
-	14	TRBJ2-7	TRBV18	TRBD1	TGTGCCAGCTCGGGACAGGCCGTCTCCTACGAGCAGTACTTC	CASSGQAVSYEQYF
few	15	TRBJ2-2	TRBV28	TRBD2	TGTGCCAGCAGTTCCCGACTAGCGGGCACCGGGGAGCTGTTTTTT	CASSSRLAGTGELFF
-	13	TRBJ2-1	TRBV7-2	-	TGTGCCAGCAGCTCCGGCGGCTACAATGAGCAGTTCTTC	CASSSGGYNEQFF
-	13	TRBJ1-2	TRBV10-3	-	TGTGCCATCAGTGCCGGAATAAGGGGTGGCTACACCTTC	CAISAGIRGGYTF
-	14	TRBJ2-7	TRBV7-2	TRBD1	TGTGCCAGCAGCCCGGACAGGGGGCTCCACGAGCAGTACTTC	CASSPDRGLHEQYF
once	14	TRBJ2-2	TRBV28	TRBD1	TGTGCCAGCAGTCCCCGGGACAGATCCGGGGAGCTGTTTTTT	CASSPRDRSGELFF
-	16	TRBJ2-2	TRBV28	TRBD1	TGTGCCAGCCGACAACAGGGGGCGGTTCGGACCGGGGAGCTGTTTTTT	CASRQQGAVRTGELFF
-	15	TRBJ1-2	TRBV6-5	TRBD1	TGTGCCAGCAGTTACTCGGACAGGGGGACCTATGGCTACACCTTC	CASSYSDRGTYGYTF